These 20 T cell receptor beta chains were all obtained from the same sample, sequenced in a study of T cell repertoires in cytomegalovirus infection. No antigen is known for these receptors. MiXCR, run by TCRdb on the reads, gives a single entry per CDR3 protein. Among about 360,000 distinct CDR3 sequences, roughly a third were seen once, and the ten largest hold roughly 14%. This specimen consisted of cultured PBMCs, obtained from culture after CMV antigen stimulation. All receptors come from a human donor in good health (CMV status not recorded). Some clones in this sample may be carry-over from other donors' samples.

This clonotype was detected many times. V is TRBV19 and J is TRBJ2-1; 11 nucleotides align to TRBD2. Germline CDR1 reads LNHDA; CDR2 reads SQIVND (reference sequence). This CDR3 is built from 15 residues. With V trimmed by 6 bases and J by 5 bases, 6 bases remained unmatched. CDR3 DNA: TGTGCCAGTAGGAATAGCGGGAGGGCTAACAATGAGCAGTTCTTC. It yields the protein CASRNSGRANNEQFF.

The V gene is TRBV18, the J gene TRBJ2-6, with 9 bases identical to TRBD1. Germline V gene sequence: CDR1 KGHSH, CDR2 LQKENI. The length of the CDR3 is 17 residues. V was clipped by 3 bases and J by 2 bases; unmatched bases: 5. This CDR3 is CASSPGTGLAGANVLTF. Here the CDR3 DNA reads TGTGCCAGCTCACCCGGGACAGGGTTAGCTGGGGCCAACGTCCTGACTTTC.

V usage is TRBV19 and J usage is TRBJ1-4; 7 positions match TRBD1. Losses at the gene ends were 5 bases for V and 5 bases for J; bases not matched to a gene: 5. CDR3 length: 14 residues. Per the germline V gene, CDR1 is LNHDA and CDR2 is SQIVND (reference sequence). CDR3 bases: TGTGCCAGTAGTTCTGGGACAGTAAATGAAAAACTGTTTTTT. It codes for CASSSGTVNEKLFF.

V usage is TRBV19 and J usage is TRBJ2-3, with 8 nucleotides matching TRBD2. The trim removed 5 bases at V and 6 bases at J, leaving 16 bases unmatched. Germline CDR1 LNHDA, CDR2 SQIVND (reference sequence). The CDR3 has 17 amino acids. CDR3 region: CASSVRPGTRTVDTQYF. Here the CDR3 DNA reads TGTGCCAGTAGTGTCCGCCCTGGGACTAGAACAGTGGATACGCAGTATTTT.

This clonotype has just a few counts. The rearrangement links TRBV5-1 to TRBJ2-5, with D tentatively TRBD1 or TRBD2 (5 bases each). V gave up 4 bases and J gave up 3 bases, with 10 bases separating them. CDR1 and CDR2 (germline): SGHRS, YFSETQ. This CDR3 is built from 13 residues. The CDR3 sequence is CASSVGTEETQYF. The CDR3 coding sequence is TGCGCCAGCAGCGTAGGGACCGAAGAGACCCAGTACTTC. Variable domain in full (rest from reference TRBV5-1 and TRBJ2-5): KAGVTQTPRYLIKTRGQQVTLSCSPISGHRSVSWYQQTPGQGLQFLFEYFSETQRNKGNFPGRFSGRQFSNSRSEMNVSTLELGDSALYLCASSVGTEETQYFGPGTRLLVL.

There are a few counts of this clonotype. This chain joins TRBV30 and TRBJ1-1, with TRBD1 matching 10 bases. This CDR3 spans 15 amino acids. The V segment lost 2 bases and the J segment 0 bases; nucleotides outside the gene matches: 3. The germline gives CDR1 GTSNPN, CDR2 SVGIG (reference sequence). CDR3: CAWSPDRGVNTEAFF. DNA of the CDR3: TGTGCCTGGAGTCCGGACAGGGGGGTGAACACTGAAGCTTTCTTT.

This clonotype was detected a few times. The chain links TRBV11-2 to TRBJ2-1; D remains unclear. Germline V CDR1 and CDR2: SGHAT, FQNNGV. Trimming removed 0 bases from V and 0 bases from J, with 9 bases in between. This CDR3 contains 16 residues. In DNA, the CDR3 is TGTGCCAGCAGCTTAGAATCCTTGAGCTCCTACAATGAGCAGTTCTTC. Translated: CASSLESLSSYNEQFF.

The sample holds a few counts of this clonotype. The J gene is TRBJ2-6, the V gene TRBV7-9; D may be TRBD1 (5 bases). This CDR3 is 13 amino acids long. V dropped 8 bases and J dropped 3 bases, with 8 bases sitting between them. Germline assignment: CDR1 SEHNR and CDR2 FQNEAQ (reference sequence). In DNA, the CDR3 is TGTGCCAGCTGGGGCGGTGGGGCCAACGTCCTGACTTTC. It codes for CASWGGGANVLTF.

The chain uses TRBV11-2 and TRBJ1-5, with D unresolved. V was shortened by 5 bases and J by 1 base, with 6 bases between the two germline ends. The CDR3 consists of 13 residues. Per germline, CDR1 SGHAT and CDR2 FQNNGV. The CDR3 region has the DNA TGTGCCAGCAGCCGTACAAGCAATCAGCCCCAGCATTTT. It encodes CASSRTSNQPQHF.

This clonotype was counted at least ten times. This chain joins TRBV6-2 or TRBV6-3 and TRBJ2-1, with 7 bases matching TRBD2. This CDR3 comprises 15 residues. V lost 5 bases, J lost 6 bases, and 10 bases stayed unmatched. Germline CDR1 MNHEY, CDR2 SVGEGT. The CDR3, as DNA: TGTGCCAGCAGTAGTCGACTAGCTTCAGGCAATGAGCAGTTCTTC. Protein: CASSSRLASGNEQFF.

In this sample, this clonotype turned up a few times. V and J are TRBV28 and TRBJ2-7, with 8 bases fitting TRBD1. In germline, CDR1 is MDHEN, CDR2 SYDVKM. This CDR3 region has 18 residues. J gave up 3 bases and V 3 bases, and 16 bases lay outside the gene matches. DNA of the CDR3: TGTGCCAGCAGTTTGAGGACAGGGTCGGGTAGTGAAAACTACGAGCAGTACTTC. It specifies CASSLRTGSGSENYEQYF.

CDR3: CASKLKPQGARGYTF. CDR3 nucleotides: TGTGCCAGCAAACTCAAACCCCAGGGGGCGCGGGGCTACACCTTC. V usage is TRBV27 and J usage is TRBJ1-2; 8 positions agree with TRBD1. The trim removed 7 bases at V and 8 bases at J, leaving 15 bases unmatched. CDR3 length: 15 amino acids. The germline V gene has CDR1 MNHEY and CDR2 SMNVEV (reference sequence).

The chain has TRBV7-2 and TRBJ2-1; 8 bases are shared with TRBD2. The CDR3 totals 15 residues. V dropped 1 base and J dropped 4; count of bases not matched to a gene: 3. CDR1 is SGHTA, CDR2 FQGNSA, per germline. For the CDR3, the DNA is TGTGCCAGCAGCTTAGGCCAGCGGGGGTACAATGAGCAGTTCTTC. This codes for CASSLGQRGYNEQFF.

This clonotype was detected a few times. The CDR3 nucleotides are TGCGCCAGCAGCCAACCCCTGGCAGGTAGCAATCAGCCCCAGCATTTT. This codes for CASSQPLAGSNQPQHF. This chain connects TRBV4-1 to TRBJ1-5; D is uncertain. Trimming stripped 2 bases from V and 0 bases from J, with 11 bases between. The CDR3 is 16 amino acids. The V gene's germline CDR1 is MGHRA and CDR2 YSYEKL.

There are a few counts of this clonotype. The J gene is TRBJ1-3, the V gene TRBV19; possible D gene TRBD1, 6 bases. The V gene's germline CDR1 is LNHDA and CDR2 SQIVND (reference sequence). Trimming pared 11 bases from V and 1 base from J, leaving 27 bases between. This CDR3 is built from 18 residues. This CDR3 reads CACTGTPGQQISGNTIYF. The DNA for the CDR3 is TGTGCCTGCACCGGAACCCCGGGACAACAAATTTCTGGAAACACCATATATTTT.

V gene TRBV4-2 combines with J gene TRBJ2-7; perhaps TRBD1 as D (6 bases). The V end lost 2 bases, the J end lost 3 bases, and 14 bases lay between the germline ends. The CDR3 has 15 amino acids. Germline CDR1 LGHNA, CDR2 YNFKEQ. The CDR3 protein is CASSQSPPGVYEQYF. The CDR3 region has the DNA TGTGCCAGCAGCCAATCCCCCCCAGGGGTCTACGAGCAGTACTTC.

The chain employs TRBV11-1 and TRBJ2-7; D unclear. Germline lookup yields CDR1 SGHAT and CDR2 FQDESV (reference sequence). The V end was cut by 2 bases, the J end by 3 bases, with 8 bases between. The CDR3 runs 13 residues. The CDR3 bases are TGTGCCAGCAGCTTACCCTCTAACTACGAGCAGTACTTC. Protein: CASSLPSNYEQYF.

This chain links TRBV4-1 with TRBJ2-1, with D possibly TRBD2 on 6 matching bases. The germline V gene has CDR1 MGHRA and CDR2 YSYEKL. Trimming removed 1 base at V and 3 bases at J, with 10 bases between. This CDR3 region has 15 residues. The CDR3 region has the DNA TGCGCCAGCAGCCAAGTTACGGGACTCTACAATGAGCAGTTCTTC. Protein sequence: CASSQVTGLYNEQFF.

The gene calls are TRBV6-2 or TRBV6-3 and TRBJ2-7; the D gene is possibly TRBD1 (6 bases). Trimming cost V 4 bases and J 3 bases, with 10 bases left between them. Germline CDR1 reads MNHEY; CDR2 reads SVGEGT. The length of the CDR3 is 13 residues. Written as DNA, the CDR3 is TGTGCCAGCAGTTTTCCAGGGGTCTACGAGCAGTACTTC. This gives the protein CASSFPGVYEQYF.

The chain is built from TRBV19 and TRBJ1-5, with a tentative D call TRBD1 (6 bases). This CDR3 region has 15 residues. The ends were cut back, 2 bases at V and 2 bases at J, with 10 bases in the middle. Germline V gene lookup returns CDR1 LNHDA and CDR2 SQIVND (reference sequence). CDR3 DNA sequence: TGTGCCAGTAGTATAATACAGGGTGGCAATCAGCCCCAGCATTTT. Protein sequence: CASSIIQGGNQPQHF.